This T cell receptor beta chain was captured in a study of shared clonotypes between healthy human individuals. About the study: Ranging from 18 to 49 in age, donors were two women and a few men.

Libraries were prepared by immunoSEQ multiplex PCR; TCRdb keeps only in-frame clonotypes and omits some of them. The sample has about 1.5 million clones; roughly 96% are singletons. The healthy adult donors were HIV-negative and reported no recent acute infections or vaccinations. Only Caucasian adults living in Nashville, Tennessee made up the donor group. This clonotype was sampled from a man aged 25-45 years in good health. The specimen was naive CD4+ T cells sorted from blood. As for subset: CD45RA+ positively selected.

CDR3 in DNA: TGTGCCAGCAGTGCTAAGATTGGGACTGAAGCTTTCTTT. Its translation: CASSAKIGTEAFF. The rearrangement links TRBV6-1 to TRBJ1-1, with D hard to call. V was trimmed by 4 bases and J by 5 bases, leaving 11 bases between them. Germline CDR1 is MNHNS and CDR2 is SASEGT. The CDR3 totals 13 residues.